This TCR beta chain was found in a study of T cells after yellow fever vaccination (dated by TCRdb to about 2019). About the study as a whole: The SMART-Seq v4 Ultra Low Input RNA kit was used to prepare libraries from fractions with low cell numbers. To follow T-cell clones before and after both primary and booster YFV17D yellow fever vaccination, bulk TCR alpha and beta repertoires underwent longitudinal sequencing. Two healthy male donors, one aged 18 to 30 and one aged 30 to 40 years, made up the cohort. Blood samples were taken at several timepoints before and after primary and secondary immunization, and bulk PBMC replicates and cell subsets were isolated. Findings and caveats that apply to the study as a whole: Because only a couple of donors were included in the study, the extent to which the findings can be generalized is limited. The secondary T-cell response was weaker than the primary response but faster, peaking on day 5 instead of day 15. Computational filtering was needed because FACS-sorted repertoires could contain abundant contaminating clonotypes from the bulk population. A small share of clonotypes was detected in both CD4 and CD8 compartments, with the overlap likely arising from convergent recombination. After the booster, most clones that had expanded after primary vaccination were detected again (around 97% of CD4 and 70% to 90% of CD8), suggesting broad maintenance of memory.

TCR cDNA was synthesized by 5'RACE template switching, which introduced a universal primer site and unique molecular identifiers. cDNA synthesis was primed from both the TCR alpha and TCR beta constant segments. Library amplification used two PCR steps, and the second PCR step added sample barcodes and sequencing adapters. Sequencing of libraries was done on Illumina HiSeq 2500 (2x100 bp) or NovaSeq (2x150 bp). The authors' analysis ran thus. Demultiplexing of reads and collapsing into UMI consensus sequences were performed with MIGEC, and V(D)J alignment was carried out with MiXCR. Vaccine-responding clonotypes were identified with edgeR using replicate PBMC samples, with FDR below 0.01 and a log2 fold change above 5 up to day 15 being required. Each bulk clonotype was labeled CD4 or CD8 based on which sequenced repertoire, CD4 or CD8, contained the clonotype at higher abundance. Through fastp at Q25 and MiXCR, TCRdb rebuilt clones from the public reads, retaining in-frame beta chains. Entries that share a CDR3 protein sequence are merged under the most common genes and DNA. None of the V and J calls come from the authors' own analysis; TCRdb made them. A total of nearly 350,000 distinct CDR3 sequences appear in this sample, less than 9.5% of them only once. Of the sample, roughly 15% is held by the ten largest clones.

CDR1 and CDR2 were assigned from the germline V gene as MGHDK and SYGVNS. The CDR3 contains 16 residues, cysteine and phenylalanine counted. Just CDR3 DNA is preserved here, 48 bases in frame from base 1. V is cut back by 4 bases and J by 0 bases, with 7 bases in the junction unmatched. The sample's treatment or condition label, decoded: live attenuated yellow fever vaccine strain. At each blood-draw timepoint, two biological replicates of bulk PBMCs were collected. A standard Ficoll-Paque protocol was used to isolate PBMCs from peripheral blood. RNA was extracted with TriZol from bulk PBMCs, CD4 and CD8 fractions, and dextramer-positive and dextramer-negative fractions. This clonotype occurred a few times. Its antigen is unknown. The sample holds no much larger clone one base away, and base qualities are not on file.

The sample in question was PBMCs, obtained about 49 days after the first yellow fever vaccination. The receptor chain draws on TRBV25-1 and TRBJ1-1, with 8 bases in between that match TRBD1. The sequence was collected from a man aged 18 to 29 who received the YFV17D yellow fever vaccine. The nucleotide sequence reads TGTGCCAGCAGTGGACGACAGGGGCTAGTGAACACTGAAGCTTTCTTT. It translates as CASSGRQGLVNTEAFF.